This T cell receptor beta chain was captured in a study of T cells expressing NK-cell markers. From the 5' RACE reads, TCRdb lists one entry per CDR3 protein and no DNA. This repertoire includes more than 400,000 distinct CDR3 sequences. The CDR3 loop spans 15 amino acids. CDR1 DFQATT and CDR2 SNEGSKA come from the germline V gene (reference sequence). Specimen: blood T cells: a sorted CD56 or NKG2C T cell subset, CD4+ or CD8+ T cells, or bulk PBMC T cells (not recorded which). The chain uses TRBV20-1 and TRBJ2-3. The source of this sequence is a woman between 18 and 70 years old in good health. CDR3 amino acids: CSARVPVASTDTQYF.